These 26 T cell receptor beta chains were all obtained from the same sample, sequenced in a study of T-cell reconstitution after alpha-beta-depleted transplantation in children. Unique molecular identifiers were incorporated when the TCRbeta library was constructed. TCRdb passed the PCR reads through MiXCR, listing each CDR3 protein once. The sample has 200,000 to 300,000 distinct CDR3 sequences, 6.5% to 9% seen once. This material consisted of PBMCs, mostly from graft donor cells, taken 180 days after TCRalphabeta/CD19-depleted stem cell transplant. These receptors all stem from a male patient under 18 who had a stem cell transplant for acute lymphoblastic leukemia, so the T cells may come from the graft donor.

This clonotype was observed at least ten times. CDR3 in amino acids: CASTPGQDNQPQHF. The CDR3 nucleotides are TGTGCCAGCACCCCGGGACAGGACAATCAGCCCCAGCATTTT. The chain is built from TRBV12-3 or TRBV12-4 and TRBJ1-5; 8 bases agree with TRBD1. The junction had 5 bases not matched to a gene; V was cut back by 7 bases and J by 3 bases. The CDR3 totals 14 residues.

This clonotype was recorded many times. The V and J genes are TRBV7-6 and TRBJ2-7; 7 positions agree with TRBD2. Germline-derived CDR1 and CDR2 are SGHVS and FNYEAQ. CDR3 size: 15 residues. The junction had 6 bases not matched to a gene; V was cut back by 1 base and J by 3 bases. The CDR3 nucleotides are TGTGCCAGCAGCTTAGTGGGCGGGAGAGTCTACGAGCAGTACTTC. Translation: CASSLVGGRVYEQYF.

This clonotype was seen at least ten times. The chain has TRBV12-3 or TRBV12-4 and TRBJ1-1; 7 nucleotides agree with TRBD1. The CDR3 length is 14 residues. The J segment lost 10 bases and the V segment lost 3 bases, leaving 11 bases of the junction unmatched. This chain's CDR3 is CASSFWTGPGGAFF. Written as DNA, the CDR3 is TGTGCCAGCAGTTTTTGGACAGGACCAGGAGGAGCTTTCTTT.

The sample holds many counts of this clonotype. The chain uses TRBV5-5 and TRBJ2-1; tentatively, D is TRBD2 (6 bases). Trimming cost V 6 bases and J 7 bases, with 17 bases left between them. Germline V gene lookup returns CDR1 SGHKS and CDR2 YYEKEE (reference sequence). The CDR3 has 14 residues. The CDR3 loop is CASKLAWSNNEQFF. CDR3 DNA: TGTGCCAGCAAACTAGCCTGGAGTAATAATGAGCAGTTCTTC.

This clonotype was counted many times. The chain uses TRBV29-1 and TRBJ2-5, with TRBD2 identical over 7 bases. Germline V gives CDR1 SQVTM, CDR2 ANQGSEA. There are 15 residues in the CDR3. V lost 6 bases to trimming and J lost 3 bases; unmatched junction nucleotides: 13. CDR3 bases: TGCAGCGTCCCCGGCGGGGCTAGCGGTAAAGAGACCCAGTACTTC. Its protein product is CSVPGGASGKETQYF.

This clonotype was seen many times. The rearrangement joins TRBV7-6 to TRBJ2-3, with unresolved D. The V end was cut by 3 bases, the J end by 3 bases, with 10 bases between. Per germline, CDR1 SGHVS and CDR2 FNYEAQ. The CDR3 spans 14 residues. The CDR3 sequence is CASSLGMGTDTQYF. For the CDR3, the DNA is TGTGCCAGCAGCTTGGGCATGGGTACAGATACGCAGTATTTT.

This clonotype was seen ten or more times. The CDR3 bases are TGTGCCAGCAGCTTACAAGGGGGCAGCAGCACTGAAGCTTTCTTT. Its protein is CASSLQGGSSTEAFF. V and J are TRBV7-3 and TRBJ1-1, with TRBD1 matching 7 bases. This CDR3 spans 15 amino acids. Trimming took 2 bases from V and 4 from J; bases not matched to a gene: 7. The V gene's germline CDR1 is SGHTA and CDR2 FQGTGA.

V is TRBV12-3 or TRBV12-4 and J is TRBJ2-3; D gene ambiguous. Trimming stripped 4 bases from V and 6 bases from J, with 8 bases between. CDR3 size: 12 residues. The CDR3 protein is CASSSSSDTQYF. Written as DNA, the CDR3 is TGTGCCAGCAGTTCCAGCAGCGATACGCAGTATTTT.

This chain joins TRBV28 and TRBJ1-4; a weak D match, TRBD1 (5 bases). V was pared by 8 bases and J by 8 bases, with 15 bases between. CDR3 length: 13 amino acids. Per germline, CDR1 MDHEN and CDR2 SYDVKM. The CDR3 loop is CASATGAPEKLFF. DNA for the CDR3: TGTGCCAGCGCCACCGGGGCACCAGAAAAACTGTTTTTT.

The chain has TRBV6-1 and TRBJ1-6; 10 bases fit TRBD1. Germline V gene sequence: CDR1 MNHNS, CDR2 SASEGT. This CDR3 comprises 14 residues. V lost 6 bases, J lost 8 bases, and 4 bases stayed unmatched. DNA of the CDR3: TGTGCCAGCAGGCAAGGGACAGGGGATTCACCCCTCCACTTT. This gives the protein CASRQGTGDSPLHF.

This clonotype was recorded at least ten times. At one of its ends the junction is not consistent with the germline gene, which may arise from a read error. The rearrangement links TRBV7-2 to TRBJ2-7; 8 bases match TRBD2. Germline CDR1 SGHTA, CDR2 FQGNSA. This CDR3 is 13 amino acids long. CDR3 nucleotide sequence: TGTGCCAGCAGCCTAGCGGGCTCTGGGGAGCAGTACTTC. Protein product: CASSLAGSGEQYF. The variable domain in full, with the rest retrieved from reference TRBV7-2 and TRBJ2-7, is GAGVSQSPSNKVTEKGKDVELRCDPISGHTALYWYRQSLGQGLEFLIYFQGNSAPDKSGLPSDRFSAERTGGSVSTLTIQRTQQEDSAVYLCASSLAGSGEQYFGPGTRLTVT.

As to this clonotype: A single base separates this from a much larger clone, so it may be a read error. The chain combines TRBV20-1 with TRBJ1-4; D might be TRBD1 (5 bases). This CDR3 has 14 residues. Per the germline V gene, CDR1 is DFQATT and CDR2 is SNEGSKA (reference sequence). V was trimmed by 6 bases and J by 9 bases, leaving 20 bases between them. Written as DNA, the CDR3 is TGCAGTGCACACCGGGGAGGGGCAGCTCAAAAACTGTTTTTT. Translated, it gives CSAHRGGAAQKLFF.

This clonotype showed up many times. The chain carries TRBV5-5 and TRBJ1-6; 7 nucleotides match TRBD1. Germline CDR1 reads SGHKS; CDR2 reads YYEKEE (reference sequence). The V and J ends lost 2 bases and 6 bases, in that order; junction bases with no gene match: 5. The CDR3 is made up of 15 amino acids. The CDR3 here is CASSLGGQANSPLHF. The CDR3, as DNA: TGTGCCAGCAGCTTAGGGGGCCAGGCTAATTCACCCCTCCACTTT. Together with reference TRBV5-5 and TRBJ1-6, the CDR3 gives the full variable domain: DAGVTQSPTHLIKTRGQQVTLRCSPISGHKSVSWYQQVLGQGPQFIFQYYEKEERGRGNFPDRFSARQFPNYSSELNVNALLLGDSALYLCASSLGGQANSPLHFGNGTRLTVT.

This clonotype appeared many times. CDR3 region: CASSFYPGGSYEQYF. CDR3 DNA sequence: TGCGCCAGCAGCTTTTATCCGGGAGGCTCCTACGAGCAGTACTTC. The chain has TRBV5-1 and TRBJ2-7; 7 bases match TRBD2. Germline V gene data show CDR1 as SGHRS and CDR2 as YFSETQ. CDR3 length equals 15 residues. V was pared by 2 bases and J by 0 bases, with 5 bases of the junction left unmatched.

This clonotype was observed a few times. The rearrangement joins TRBV3-1 to TRBJ1-2; 9 nucleotides line up with TRBD1. CDR1 LGHDT and CDR2 YNNKEL come from the germline V gene (reference sequence). The CDR3 has 17 residues. The ends lost 11 bases at V and 4 bases at J; junction bases unmatched: 20. The CDR3 region is CACCPLRGQGRIYGYTF. The CDR3 DNA sequence: TGTGCCTGCTGCCCCCTAAGGGGACAGGGAAGGATCTATGGCTACACCTTC.

This clonotype is a singleton in its sample. V gene TRBV23-1 combines with J gene TRBJ2-7, with TRBD1 matching 10 bases. TRBV23-1 is an ORF, and what it does is uncertain. This CDR3 is 17 amino acids long. Trimming removed 0 bases from V and 2 bases from J; junction bases left unmatched: 7. The CDR3 here is CASSQSRGGQGTYEQYF. The CDR3 DNA sequence: TGCGCCAGCAGTCAATCGAGGGGGGGACAGGGGACCTACGAGCAGTACTTC.

This clonotype has ten or more counts. The chain couples TRBV7-9 to TRBJ2-7; D might be TRBD2 (6 bases). CDR1 is SEHNR, CDR2 FQNEAQ, per germline (reference sequence). Trimming removed 4 bases at V and 7 bases at J, with 14 bases between. The CDR3 extends over 13 amino acids. As DNA, the CDR3 is TGTGCCAGCAGCTACCGGAGGGCTAGTGAGCAGTACTTC. It specifies CASSYRRASEQYF.

This clonotype was recorded a few times. This sequence joins TRBV20-1 and TRBJ2-7, with 8 bases lining up with TRBD2. Looked up from germline, CDR1 is DFQATT and CDR2 is SNEGSKA (reference sequence). Trimming took 1 base from V and 4 from J; bases not matched to a gene: 6. The CDR3 loop spans 14 amino acids. The CDR3 nucleotides read TGCAGTGCTAGAGGCGGGACTAGTCCATACGAGCAGTACTTC. This translates into CSARGGTSPYEQYF.

The table lists this clonotype with many counts. DNA of the CDR3: TGTGCCAGCCTCCTCCAGGGTTCATTTGGCTATGGCTACACCTTC. Residues: CASLLQGSFGYGYTF. The chain combines TRBV2 with TRBJ1-2; D perhaps matches TRBD1 (5 bases). This CDR3 is built from 15 residues. With 8 bases removed from V and 4 bases from J, the gap between germline ends came to 20 bases. Germline V lookup: CDR1 SNHLY, CDR2 FYNNEI. Supplemented by reference TRBV2 and TRBJ1-2, the full variable domain reads EPEVTQTPSHQVTQMGQEVILRCVPISNHLYFYWYRQILGQKVEFLVSFYNNEISEKSEIFDDQFSVERPDGSNFTLKIRSTKLEDSAMYFCASLLQGSFGYGYTFGSGTRLTVV.

This clonotype was counted many times. The V gene is TRBV9, the J gene TRBJ2-3; D gene ambiguous. This CDR3 contains 15 residues. With 4 bases removed from V and 0 bases from J, the gap between germline ends came to 12 bases. CDR1 and CDR2 (germline): SGDLS, YYNGEE. CDR3 loop: CASSPFTASTDTQYF. The CDR3 nucleotides read TGTGCCAGCAGCCCCTTCACAGCTAGCACAGATACGCAGTATTTT.

This clonotype was seen repeatedly, ten times or more. This chain joins TRBV20-1 and TRBJ2-5; D gene uncertain. This CDR3 region has 14 residues. The germline V gene encodes CDR1 DFQATT and CDR2 SNEGSKA (reference sequence). V dropped 3 bases and J dropped 5 bases, with 16 bases sitting between them. CDR3 coding DNA: TGCAGTGCTAGTCCCAGCCCTCAATATGAGACCCAGTACTTC. Translated, it gives CSASPSPQYETQYF.

The sample holds many counts of this clonotype. The rearrangement uses TRBV3-1 and TRBJ2-5; D is unresolved. This CDR3 is 11 amino acids long. In germline, CDR1 is LGHDT, CDR2 YNNKEL (reference sequence). V lost 3 bases, J lost 3 bases, and 2 bases lay in between. CDR3 in DNA: TGTGCCAGCAGCCAGAAAGAGACCCAGTACTTC. As protein: CASSQKETQYF.

This clonotype showed up many times. V gene TRBV4-3 combines with J gene TRBJ2-2; perhaps TRBD2 as D (7 bases). Trimming took off 1 base at V and 1 base at J, with 10 bases between the two ends. This CDR3 spans 16 amino acids. Germline loops: CDR1 LGHNA, CDR2 YSLEER. The CDR3: CASSQVGGLNTGELFF. CDR3 in DNA: TGCGCCAGCAGCCAAGTGGGGGGGCTGAACACCGGGGAGCTGTTTTTT.

This clonotype was counted many times. The chain carries TRBV6-5 and TRBJ2-1; D perhaps matches TRBD2 (5 bases). CDR1 and CDR2 (germline): MNHEY, SVGAGI. The CDR3 runs 15 residues. V lost 2 bases, J lost 3 bases, and 11 bases lay in between. As DNA, the CDR3 is TGTGCCAGCAGTTACGTCGGGGTAAACTACAATGAGCAGTTCTTC. Its protein is CASSYVGVNYNEQFF.

This clonotype has at least ten counts. The V call is TRBV20-1, the J call TRBJ2-1; D ambiguous. The germline gives CDR1 DFQATT, CDR2 SNEGSKA (reference sequence). This CDR3 comprises 15 residues. V lost 2 bases to trimming and J lost 3 bases, with 14 bases between them. The CDR3 DNA reads as TGCAGTGCTAGATCGAGGCGCGACGTCTACAATGAGCAGTTCTTC. Its protein is CSARSRRDVYNEQFF.

This clonotype showed up many times. This chain uses TRBV4-3 with TRBJ1-1; unclear D gene. Per the germline V gene, CDR1 is LGHNA and CDR2 is YSLEER. The germline V and J ends were trimmed by 2 bases and 0 bases, with 16 bases remaining between them. The CDR3 totals 17 residues. CDR3 in DNA: TGCGCCAGCAGCCAACTCAATAGGGTCCCAATGAACACTGAAGCTTTCTTT. Residues: CASSQLNRVPMNTEAFF.